Reported below is one TCR beta chain. This clonotype was picked up a small number of times. It has no known antigen specificity. No quality values exist for individual bases; no much larger clone is one base distant. TCR cDNA was synthesized by 5'RACE template switching, through which a universal primer site and unique molecular identifiers were introduced. cDNA synthesis was primed from both the TCR alpha and TCR beta constant segments. Library amplification involved two PCR steps, and the second step added sample barcodes and sequencing adapters. Sequencing of libraries was performed on Illumina HiSeq 2500 (2x100 bp) or NovaSeq (2x150 bp). On the study's bioinformatics: Demultiplexing of reads and collapsing into UMI consensus sequences were performed with MIGEC, and V(D)J alignment was carried out with MiXCR. Using edgeR on replicate PBMC samples, clonotypes were called vaccine-responding if FDR was below 0.01 and the log2 fold change was above 5 up to day 15. Each bulk clonotype received a CD4 or CD8 identity based on whether the sequenced CD4 or CD8 repertoire contained that clonotype at higher abundance. TCRdb's own reprocessing of the public reads used fastp at Q25 and MiXCR and kept productive beta chains. Each CDR3 protein appears once, grouped with its most common genes and DNA. None of the V and J calls come from the authors' own analysis; TCRdb made them. This sample holds approximately 70,000 distinct CDR3 sequences; about 7.3% were observed only once. The top ten constitute more than 25% of the sample.

The CDR3 runs 15 residues from the cysteine to the phenylalanine. Here the CDR3 DNA is all that survives: 45 bases in frame from base 1. CDR1 is given as MGHRA and CDR2 as YSYEKL, both from the germline V gene. Trimming leaves V shorter by 2 bases and J shorter by 7 bases, with the junction holding 4 bases beyond the gene matches. The treatment or condition tag for this specimen amounts to: live attenuated yellow fever vaccine strain. PBMCs were isolated from peripheral blood using a standard Ficoll-Paque protocol. CD4 and CD8 T-cell fractions were isolated with Dynabeads CD4 and CD8 positive selection kits. RNA was extracted with TriZol from bulk PBMCs, CD4 and CD8 fractions, and dextramer-positive and dextramer-negative fractions. The sample comes from a study of T cells after yellow fever vaccination (dated 2019 in TCRdb). About the full investigation: The SMART-Seq v4 Ultra Low Input RNA kit was used to prepare libraries from fractions with low cell numbers. Blood samples were taken at several timepoints before and after primary and secondary immunization, and bulk PBMC replicates and cell subsets were isolated. Two healthy male donors made up the cohort, one aged 18 to 30 years and the other aged 30 to 40 years. Bulk TCR alpha and beta repertoires were sequenced longitudinally to track T-cell clones before and after primary and booster YFV17D yellow fever vaccination. Here is what the overall study found, with its caveats: FACS-sorted repertoires could contain abundant contaminating clonotypes from the bulk population, so computational filtering was required. Compared with the primary T-cell response, the secondary T-cell response was weaker but faster, peaking on day 5 rather than day 15. Only a couple of donors were included in the study, so the extent to which the findings can be generalized is limited. Most clones expanded after primary vaccination (96% of CD4 and approximately 90% of CD8) were re-detected after the booster, suggesting that broad memory maintenance occurred. A small fraction of clonotypes showed up in both the CD4 and CD8 compartments, probably as a result of convergent recombination.

The chain is encoded by TRBV4-1 joined to TRBJ1-6, with TRBD1 identical over 8 junction bases. The sequence was obtained from a man between 18 and 29 years old who received the YFV17D yellow fever vaccine. The specimen was CD8+ T cells sorted from PBMCs, collected 10 days after the first yellow fever vaccination. The CDR3 protein is CASSQQDRANSPLHF. The DNA reads TGCGCCAGCAGCCAACAGGACAGGGCCAATTCACCCCTCCACTTT.